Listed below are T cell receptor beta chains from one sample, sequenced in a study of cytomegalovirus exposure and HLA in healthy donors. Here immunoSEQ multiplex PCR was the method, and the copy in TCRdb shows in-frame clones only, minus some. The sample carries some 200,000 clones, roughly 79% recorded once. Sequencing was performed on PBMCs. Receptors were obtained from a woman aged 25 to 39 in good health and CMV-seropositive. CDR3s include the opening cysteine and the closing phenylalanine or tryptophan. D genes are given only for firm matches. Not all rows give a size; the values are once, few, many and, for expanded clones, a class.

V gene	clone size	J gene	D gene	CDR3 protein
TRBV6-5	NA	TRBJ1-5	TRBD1	CASSSYRQGRVQPQHF
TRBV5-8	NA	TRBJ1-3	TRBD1	CASSPTGISSGNTIYF
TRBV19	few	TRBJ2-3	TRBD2	CASSASGGRTDTQYF
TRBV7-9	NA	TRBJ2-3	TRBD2	CASSWTSGSRTDTQYF
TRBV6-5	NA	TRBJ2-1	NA	CASSYGGTSTYNEQFF
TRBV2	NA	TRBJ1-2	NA	CASRRYTNYGYTF
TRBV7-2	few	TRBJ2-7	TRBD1	CASSLVGTITGGHSYEQYF
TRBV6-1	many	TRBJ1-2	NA	CASSEREGLGRGYTF
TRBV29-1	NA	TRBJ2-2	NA	CSVVRGARTGELFF
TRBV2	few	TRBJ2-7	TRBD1	CASSEYRQGVEQYF
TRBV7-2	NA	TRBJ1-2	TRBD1	CASSPGTVPLGYTF
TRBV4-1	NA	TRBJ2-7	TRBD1	CASSKSEGQTYEQYF
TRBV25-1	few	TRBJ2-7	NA	CASSAAGTYEQYF
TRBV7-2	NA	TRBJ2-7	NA	CASSPSVEVPYEQYF
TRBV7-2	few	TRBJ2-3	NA	CASLPGSPFTDTQYF
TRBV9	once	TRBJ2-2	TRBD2	CASRARSSGYDTGELFF
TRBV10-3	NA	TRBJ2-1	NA	CAISQFPGQGVGEQFF
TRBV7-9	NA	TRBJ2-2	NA	CASSLAVATINTGELFF
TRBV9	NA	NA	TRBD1	CASSAKTGWGSYEQYF
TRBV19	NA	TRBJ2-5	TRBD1	CASSIGSGGEETQYF
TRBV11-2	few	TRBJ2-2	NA	CASSRTRNTGELFF
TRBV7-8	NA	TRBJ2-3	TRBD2	CASSLSRRGATGQYF
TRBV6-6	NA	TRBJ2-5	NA	CASSYGAPDYRETQYF
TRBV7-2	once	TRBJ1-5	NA	CASSLAPPQGWLSQPQHF
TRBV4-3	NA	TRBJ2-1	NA	CASSQDRVGRSYNEQFF
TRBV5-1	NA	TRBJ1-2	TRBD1	CASSLDRGYGYTF
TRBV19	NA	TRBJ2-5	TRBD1	CASSTLTGGRETQYF
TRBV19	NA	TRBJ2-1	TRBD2	CASSPRGVGLAGGNEQFF
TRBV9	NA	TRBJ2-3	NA	CASSRDPVSTDTQYF
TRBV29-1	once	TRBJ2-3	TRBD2	CSVDGTSGRAHSNTDTQYF
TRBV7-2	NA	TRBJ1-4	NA	CASSLVARANEKLFF
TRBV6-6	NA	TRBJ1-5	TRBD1	CASTQGGFYNQPQHF